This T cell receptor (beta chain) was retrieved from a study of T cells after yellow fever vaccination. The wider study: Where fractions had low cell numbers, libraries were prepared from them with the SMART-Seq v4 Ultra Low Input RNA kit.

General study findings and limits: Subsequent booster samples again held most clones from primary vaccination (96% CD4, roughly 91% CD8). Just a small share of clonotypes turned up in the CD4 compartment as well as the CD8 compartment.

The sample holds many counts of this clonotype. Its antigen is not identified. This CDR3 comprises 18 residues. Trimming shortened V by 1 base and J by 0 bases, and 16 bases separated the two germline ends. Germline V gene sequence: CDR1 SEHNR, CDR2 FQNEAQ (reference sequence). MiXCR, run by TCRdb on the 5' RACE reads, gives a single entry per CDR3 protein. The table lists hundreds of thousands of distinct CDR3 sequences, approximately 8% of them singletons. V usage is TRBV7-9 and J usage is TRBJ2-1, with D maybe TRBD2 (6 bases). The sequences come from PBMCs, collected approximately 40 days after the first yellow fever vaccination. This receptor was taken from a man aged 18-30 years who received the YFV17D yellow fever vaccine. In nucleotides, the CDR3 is TGTGCCAGCAGCTTAGTAGGGCTAGCGCCCAGCTCCTACAATGAGCAGTTCTTC. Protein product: CASSLVGLAPSSYNEQFF. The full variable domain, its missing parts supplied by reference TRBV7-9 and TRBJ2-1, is DTGVSQNPRHKITKRGQNVTFRCDPISEHNRLYWYRQTLGQGPEFLTYFQNEAQLEKSRLLSDRFSAERPKGSFSTLEIQRTEQGDSAMYLCASSLVGLAPSSYNEQFFGPGTRLTVL.